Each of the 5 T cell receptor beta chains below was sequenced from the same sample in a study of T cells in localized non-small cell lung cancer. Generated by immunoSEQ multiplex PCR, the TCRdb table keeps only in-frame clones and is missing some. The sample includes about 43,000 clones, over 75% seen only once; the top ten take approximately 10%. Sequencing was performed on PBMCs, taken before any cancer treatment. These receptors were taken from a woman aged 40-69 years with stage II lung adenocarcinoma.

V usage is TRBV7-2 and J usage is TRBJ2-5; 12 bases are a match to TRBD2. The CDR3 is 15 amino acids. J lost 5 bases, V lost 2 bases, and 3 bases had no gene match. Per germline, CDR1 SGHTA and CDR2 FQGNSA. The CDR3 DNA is TGTGCCAGCAGCTTATCTAGCGGGGGGGCGGAGACCCAGTACTTC. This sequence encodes CASSLSSGGAETQYF.

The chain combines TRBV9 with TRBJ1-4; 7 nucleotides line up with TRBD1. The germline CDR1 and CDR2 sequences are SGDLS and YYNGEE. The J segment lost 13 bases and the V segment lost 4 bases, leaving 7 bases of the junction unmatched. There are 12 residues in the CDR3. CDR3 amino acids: CASSPRTGVLFF. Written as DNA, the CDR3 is TGTGCCAGCAGCCCCCGGACAGGCGTACTGTTTTTT.

CDR3 amino acids: CASSWAGQGNSPLHF. In DNA, the CDR3 is TGTGCCAGCAGCTGGGCTGGACAGGGCAATTCACCCCTCCACTTT. The genes are TRBV14 and TRBJ1-6; TRBD1 aligns across 8 bases. V shed 5 bases and J 7 bases; nucleotides not matched to a gene: 7. There are 15 residues in the CDR3. Per germline, CDR1 SGHDN and CDR2 FVKESK.

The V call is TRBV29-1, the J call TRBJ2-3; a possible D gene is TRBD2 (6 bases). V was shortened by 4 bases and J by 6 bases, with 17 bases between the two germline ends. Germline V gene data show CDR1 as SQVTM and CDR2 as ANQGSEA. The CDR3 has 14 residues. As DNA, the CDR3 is TGCAGCGTTGCCGGGACTTTTGGGGGTGATACGCAGTATTTT. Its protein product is CSVAGTFGGDTQYF.

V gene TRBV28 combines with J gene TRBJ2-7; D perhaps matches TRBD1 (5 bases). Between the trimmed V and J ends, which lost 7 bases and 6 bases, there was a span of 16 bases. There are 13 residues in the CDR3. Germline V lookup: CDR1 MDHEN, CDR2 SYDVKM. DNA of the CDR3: TGTGCCAGCATCTCGCCCAATGGGGCCGAGCAGTACTTC. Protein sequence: CASISPNGAEQYF.